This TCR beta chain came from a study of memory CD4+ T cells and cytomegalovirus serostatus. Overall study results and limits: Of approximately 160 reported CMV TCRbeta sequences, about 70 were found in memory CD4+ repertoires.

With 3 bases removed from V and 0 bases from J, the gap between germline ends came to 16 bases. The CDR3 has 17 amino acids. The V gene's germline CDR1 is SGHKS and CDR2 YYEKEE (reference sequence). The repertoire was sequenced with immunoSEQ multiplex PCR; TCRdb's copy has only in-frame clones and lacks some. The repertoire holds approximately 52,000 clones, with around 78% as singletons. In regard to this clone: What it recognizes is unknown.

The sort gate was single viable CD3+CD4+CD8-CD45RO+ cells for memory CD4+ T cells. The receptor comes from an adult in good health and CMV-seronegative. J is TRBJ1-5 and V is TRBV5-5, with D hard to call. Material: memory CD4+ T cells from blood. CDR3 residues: CASSSVPDPYSNQPQHF. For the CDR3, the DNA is TGTGCCAGCAGCTCCGTCCCGGATCCCTATAGCAATCAGCCCCAGCATTTT. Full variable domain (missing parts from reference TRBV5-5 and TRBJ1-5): DAGVTQSPTHLIKTRGQQVTLRCSPISGHKSVSWYQQVLGQGPQFIFQYYEKEERGRGNFPDRFSARQFPNYSSELNVNALLLGDSALYLCASSSVPDPYSNQPQHFGDGTRLSIL.